This T cell receptor beta chain was recorded in a study of cytomegalovirus exposure and HLA in healthy donors. General observations from the study: A further, later analysis showed that HLA-associated TCR beta chains (compared with equally common others) were more clonally expanded. Among immune exposure information, only CMV serostatus was available. The study put 150 or so TCR beta chains on its list as cytomegalovirus-associated.

The PCR had 60 Vbeta and 13 Jbeta primers. Method: immunoSEQ multiplex PCR; TCRdb's copy keeps in-frame clones and lacks some. The sample contains approximately 120,000 clones, about 74% of which appear only once. Healthy bone marrow donors made up the donor group. Turning to this clone: The antigen remains unidentified.

Germline V CDR1 and CDR2: MDHEN, SYDVKM. The CDR3 has 14 residues. Trimming took 5 bases from V and 2 from J, leaving 13 bases between them. The chain joins TRBV28 to TRBJ2-7; no definite D call. This clonotype was sampled from a woman between 45 and 60 years old in good health and CMV-seropositive. The sequencing input was PBMCs. The CDR3 reads CASSGFFGAYEQYF. The DNA for the CDR3 is TGTGCCAGCAGTGGCTTCTTTGGAGCCTACGAGCAGTACTTC.